This T cell receptor (beta chain) was identified during a study of blood T cell repertoires in COVID-19. On the study more broadly: There were acute and convalescent COVID-19 samples, and they came from the United States, Italy and Spain. The analysed material was cDNA or gDNA that came from T cells, B-cell-depleted T cells, or PBMCs.

The V and J ends lost 5 bases and 3 bases, in that order; junction bases with no gene match: 4. Germline V lookup: CDR1 LNHDA, CDR2 SQIVND (reference sequence). The CDR3 loop spans 13 amino acids. A single count supports this clone. Per the original methods: Reference gene primer amplification yielded estimated nucleated cell counts. Produced via immunoSEQ multiplex PCR; TCRdb's table is partial and in-frame only. V, J and clone size derive from that table, while D and trimming were established from the DNA sequence. Of 200,000 or so clones detected, 75% to 85% appear once; the ten largest clones hold roughly 13%.

The sample consisted of peripheral blood. This receptor was obtained from a human donor in a cohort sampled during active COVID-19. The chain combines TRBV19 with TRBJ2-7; the match to TRBD2 covers 7 bases. CDR3 nucleotides: TGTGCCAGTAGTCCTCTAGCGGACTACGAGCAGTACTTC. This gives the protein CASSPLADYEQYF.